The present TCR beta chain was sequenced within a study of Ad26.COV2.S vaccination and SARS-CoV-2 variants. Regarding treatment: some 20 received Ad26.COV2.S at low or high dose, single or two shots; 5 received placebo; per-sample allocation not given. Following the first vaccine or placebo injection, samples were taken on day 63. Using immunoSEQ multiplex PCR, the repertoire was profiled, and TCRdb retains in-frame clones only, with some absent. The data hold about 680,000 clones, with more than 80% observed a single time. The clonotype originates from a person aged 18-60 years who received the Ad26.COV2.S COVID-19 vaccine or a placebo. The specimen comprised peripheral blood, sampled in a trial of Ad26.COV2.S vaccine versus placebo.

Here the CDR3 DNA reads TGTGCCATCAATAGCGGGACCGTGAACACTGAAGCTTTCTTT. Amino acid sequence: CAINSGTVNTEAFF. The V call is TRBV10-3, the J call TRBJ1-1, with a tentative D call TRBD1 (5 bases). The CDR3 contains 14 residues. Trimming took 7 bases from V and 0 from J, leaving 12 bases between them. CDR1 and CDR2 from the germline V gene are ENHRY and SYGVKD.